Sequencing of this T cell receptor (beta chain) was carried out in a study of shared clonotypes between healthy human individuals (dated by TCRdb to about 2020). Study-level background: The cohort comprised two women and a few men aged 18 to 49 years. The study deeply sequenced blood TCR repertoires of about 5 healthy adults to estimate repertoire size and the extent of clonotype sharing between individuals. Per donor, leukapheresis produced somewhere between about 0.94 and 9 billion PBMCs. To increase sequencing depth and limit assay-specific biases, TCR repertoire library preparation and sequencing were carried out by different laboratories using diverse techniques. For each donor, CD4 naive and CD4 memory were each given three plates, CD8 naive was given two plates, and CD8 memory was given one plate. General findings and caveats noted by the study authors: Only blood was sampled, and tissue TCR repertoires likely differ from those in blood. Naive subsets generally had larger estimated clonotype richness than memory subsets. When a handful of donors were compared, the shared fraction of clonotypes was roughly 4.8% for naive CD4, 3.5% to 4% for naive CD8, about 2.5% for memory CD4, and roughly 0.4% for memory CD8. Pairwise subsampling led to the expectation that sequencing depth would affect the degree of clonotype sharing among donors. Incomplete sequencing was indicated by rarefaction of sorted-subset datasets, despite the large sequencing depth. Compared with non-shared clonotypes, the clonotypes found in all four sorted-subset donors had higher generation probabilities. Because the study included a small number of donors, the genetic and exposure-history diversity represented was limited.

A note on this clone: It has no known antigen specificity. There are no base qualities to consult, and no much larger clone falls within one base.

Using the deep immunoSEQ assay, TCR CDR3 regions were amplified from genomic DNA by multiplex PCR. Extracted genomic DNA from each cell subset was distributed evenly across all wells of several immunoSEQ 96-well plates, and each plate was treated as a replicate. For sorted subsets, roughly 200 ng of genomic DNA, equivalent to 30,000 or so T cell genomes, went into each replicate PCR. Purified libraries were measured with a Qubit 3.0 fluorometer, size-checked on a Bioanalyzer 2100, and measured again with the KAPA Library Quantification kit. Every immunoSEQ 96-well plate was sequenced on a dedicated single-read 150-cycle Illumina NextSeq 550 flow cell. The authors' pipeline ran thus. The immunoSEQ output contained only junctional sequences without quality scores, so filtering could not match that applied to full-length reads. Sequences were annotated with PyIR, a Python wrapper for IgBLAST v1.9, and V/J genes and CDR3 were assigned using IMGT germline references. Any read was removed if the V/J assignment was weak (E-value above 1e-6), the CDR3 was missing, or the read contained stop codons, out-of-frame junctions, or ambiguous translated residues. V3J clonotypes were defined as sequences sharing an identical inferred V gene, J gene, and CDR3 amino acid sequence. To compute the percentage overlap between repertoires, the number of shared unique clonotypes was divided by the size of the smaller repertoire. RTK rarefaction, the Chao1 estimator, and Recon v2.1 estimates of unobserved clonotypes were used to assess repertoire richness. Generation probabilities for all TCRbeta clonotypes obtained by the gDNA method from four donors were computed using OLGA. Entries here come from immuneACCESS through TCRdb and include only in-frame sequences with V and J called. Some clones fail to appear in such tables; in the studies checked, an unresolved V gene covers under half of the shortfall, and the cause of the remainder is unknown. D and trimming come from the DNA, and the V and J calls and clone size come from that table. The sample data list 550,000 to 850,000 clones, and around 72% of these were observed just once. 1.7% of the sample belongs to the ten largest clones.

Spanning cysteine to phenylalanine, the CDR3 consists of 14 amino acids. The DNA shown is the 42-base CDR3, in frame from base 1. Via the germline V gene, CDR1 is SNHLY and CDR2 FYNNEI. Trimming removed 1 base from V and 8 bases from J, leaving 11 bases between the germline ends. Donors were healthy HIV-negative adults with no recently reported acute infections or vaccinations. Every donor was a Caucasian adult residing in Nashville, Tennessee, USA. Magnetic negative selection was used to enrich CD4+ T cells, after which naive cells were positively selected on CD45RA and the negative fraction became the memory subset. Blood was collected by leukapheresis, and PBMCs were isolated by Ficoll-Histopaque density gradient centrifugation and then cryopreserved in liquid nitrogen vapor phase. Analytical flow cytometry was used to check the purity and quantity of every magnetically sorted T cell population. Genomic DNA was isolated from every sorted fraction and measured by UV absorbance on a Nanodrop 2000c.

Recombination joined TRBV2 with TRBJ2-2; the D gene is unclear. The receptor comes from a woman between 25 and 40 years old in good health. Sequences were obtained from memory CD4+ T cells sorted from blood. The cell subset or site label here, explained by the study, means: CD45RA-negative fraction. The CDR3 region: CASSEVMAEGELFF. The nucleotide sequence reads TGTGCCAGCAGTGAAGTTATGGCCGAGGGGGAGCTGTTTTTT.